A selection of T cell receptor beta chains follows, all from one sample in a study of blood T cell repertoires in COVID-19. Using immunoSEQ multiplex PCR, the repertoire was profiled, and TCRdb retains in-frame clones only, with some absent. The sample includes roughly 200,000 clones, 90% of them seen just once. Input material: peripheral blood. Receptor source: a man aged 45-60 years with acute or convalescent COVID-19. The CDR3 runs from the conserved cysteine through the conserved F or W. A D gene is named only where the DNA matches it firmly. The listing skips clone size in some rows; elsewhere it reads once, few, many or a size class.

J | D | V | size | CDR3 | DNA
TRBJ2-7 | . | TRBV7-2 | once | CASSLIQTGEQYF | TGTGCCAGCAGCTTAATACAAACGGGCGAGCAGTACTTC
TRBJ1-1 | . | TRBV6-5 | once | CASSYSRGGRNTEAFF | TGTGCCAGCAGTTACTCCCGCGGGGGGCGGAACACTGAAGCTTTCTTT
TRBJ1-2 | TRBD1 | TRBV28 | . | CASISAPTKQGAKGYTF | TGTGCCAGCATCTCGGCCCCAACAAAACAGGGGGCGAAGGGCTACACCTTC
TRBJ2-7 | TRBD1 | TRBV6-1 | . | CASSESQGAPYEQYF | TGTGCCAGCAGTGAATCACAGGGGGCCCCCTACGAGCAGTACTTC
TRBJ2-5 | . | TRBV5-1 | . | CASSEAGETQYF | TGCGCCAGCAGCGAGGCGGGGGAGACCCAGTACTTC
TRBJ1-3 | . | TRBV2 | few | CASRGQGGSGNTIYF | TGTGCCAGCAGAGGTCAAGGAGGGTCTGGAAACACCATATATTTT
TRBJ1-5 | . | TRBV27 | . | CASSLLGESNQPQHF | TGTGCCAGCAGTTTATTGGGCGAAAGCAATCAGCCCCAGCATTTT
TRBJ1-6 | . | TRBV7-2 | . | CASRAVGGSNSPLHF | TGTGCCAGCAGGGCAGTAGGGGGTTCGAATTCACCCCTCCACTTT
TRBJ1-2 | . | TRBV19 | . | CASSPTGIINYGYTF | TGTGCCAGTAGTCCAACAGGGATCATTAACTATGGCTACACCTTC
TRBJ1-1 | TRBD1 | TRBV9 | . | CASSGRQGAKNTEAFF | TGTGCCAGCAGCGGCCGACAGGGGGCGAAGAACACTGAAGCTTTCTTT
TRBJ1-6 | TRBD1 | TRBV7-2 | . | CASSSQQGAPLHF | TGTGCCAGCAGCTCCCAACAGGGGGCACCCCTCCACTTT
TRBJ2-7 | . | TRBV21-1 | . | CASRTGSSYEQYF | TGTGCCAGCAGGACAGGAAGCTCCTACGAGCAGTACTTC
TRBJ1-1 | . | TRBV20-1 | . | CSATTFQAFF | TGCAGTGCTACGACATTCCAAGCTTTCTTT
TRBJ2-1 | . | TRBV7-2 | . | CASSPHQGYNEQFF | TGTGCCAGCAGCCCACACCAGGGTTACAATGAGCAGTTCTTC
TRBJ1-2 | . | TRBV7-2 | . | CASSSPGGVYYGYTF | TGTGCCAGCAGCTCCCCTGGAGGGGTGTACTATGGCTACACCTTC
TRBJ2-7 | TRBD1 | TRBV7-9 | . | CASSLHAGQENYEQYF | TGTGCCAGCAGCTTACACGCGGGACAGGAAAACTACGAGCAGTACTTC
TRBJ1-2 | . | TRBV5-5 | . | CASSYDSNYGYTF | TGTGCCAGCAGCTACGACAGTAACTATGGCTACACCTTC
TRBJ2-7 | TRBD2 | TRBV3-1/TRBV3-2 | . | CASSQVPGGYEQYF | TGTGCCAGCAGCCAGGTACCGGGAGGGTACGAGCAGTACTTC
TRBJ2-7 | TRBD1 | TRBV19 | . | CASGEGTGNPKQYF | TGTGCCAGCGGGGAGGGGACAGGGAATCCCAAGCAGTACTTC
TRBJ1-3 | . | TRBV18 | . | CASSPPGTGTGNTIYF | TGTGCCAGCTCACCACCAGGAACAGGGACTGGAAACACCATATATTTT
TRBJ1-1 | TRBD1 | TRBV18 | . | CASSPHKFGQVNTEAFF | TGTGCCAGCTCACCACATAAATTCGGACAGGTGAACACTGAAGCTTTCTTT
TRBJ2-1 | . | TRBV19 | . | CASSILGAPIEQFF | TGTGCCAGTAGTATATTAGGGGCTCCAATTGAGCAGTTCTTC
TRBJ2-2 | TRBD2 | TRBV9 | . | CASSQNLAGVPTGELFF | TGTGCCAGCAGCCAGAACCTAGCGGGAGTCCCCACCGGGGAGCTGTTTTTT
TRBJ2-5 | TRBD1 | TRBV18 | . | CASSPWTGGKTQYF | TGTGCCAGCTCACCCTGGACAGGGGGAAAGACCCAGTACTTC
TRBJ1-3 | TRBD1 | TRBV24-1 | . | CATRYRGSSGNTIYF | TGTGCCACCAGATACAGGGGGTCTTCTGGAAACACCATATATTTT
TRBJ2-1 | . | TRBV6-1 | few | CASSEMRGSNEQFF | TGTGCCAGCAGTGAAATGAGAGGGTCGAATGAGCAGTTCTTC
TRBJ2-2 | TRBD1 | TRBV2 | . | CASSALGTVFGELFF | TGTGCCAGCAGTGCCCTCGGGACAGTTTTCGGGGAGCTGTTTTTT
TRBJ2-7 | TRBD2 | TRBV11-3 | . | CASSLGERGAHEQYF | TGTGCCAGCAGCTTAGGTGAGCGGGGGGCGCACGAGCAGTACTTC
TRBJ1-2 | . | TRBV10-3 | . | CAISESRVGYTF | TGTGCCATCAGTGAGTCGAGGGTTGGCTACACCTTC
TRBJ2-1 | . | TRBV4-1 | . | CASSQEQPGLQGDEQFF | TGCGCCAGCAGCCAAGAACAACCGGGACTTCAAGGGGATGAGCAGTTCTTC
TRBJ1-1 | . | TRBV10-3 | . | CAISGRESWTEAFF | TGTGCCATCAGTGGTCGGGAATCATGGACTGAAGCTTTCTTT
TRBJ1-5 | TRBD1 | TRBV6-2/TRBV6-3 | . | CASSDLAGTGDQPQHF | TGTGCCAGCAGCGACCTTGCCGGGACAGGGGATCAGCCCCAGCATTTT
TRBJ1-2 | . | TRBV9 | . | CASSPRIGGPTNYGYTF | TGTGCCAGCAGCCCCCGTATAGGGGGACCTACTAACTATGGCTACACCTTC
TRBJ2-7 | TRBD2 | TRBV11-2 | . | CASSLSRELYEQYF | TGTGCCAGCAGCTTGTCGCGGGAGCTGTACGAGCAGTACTTC
TRBJ2-1 | TRBD1 | TRBV5-5 | . | CASSLAGQGAGEQFF | TGTGCCAGCAGCTTGGCCGGACAGGGGGCGGGTGAGCAGTTCTTC
TRBJ2-5 | TRBD2 | TRBV5-4 | . | CASSLGLAGGQETQYF | TGTGCCAGCAGCTTGGGACTAGCGGGGGGCCAAGAGACCCAGTACTTC
TRBJ2-5 | TRBD2 | TRBV4-1 | once | CASSQGNSGRQETQYF | TGCGCCAGCAGCCAAGGAAACTCCGGGAGGCAAGAGACCCAGTACTTC
TRBJ1-6 | TRBD1 | TRBV28 | . | CASSLPRDRLSSPLHF | TGTGCCAGCAGTTTACCCCGGGACAGGTTAAGTTCACCCCTCCACTTT
TRBJ2-1 | . | TRBV11-1 | . | CASSLGQTYNEQFF | TGTGCCAGCAGCTTAGGGCAGACCTACAATGAGCAGTTCTTC
TRBJ1-1 | . | TRBV2 | . | CASSAGGTEAFF | TGTGCCAGCAGTGCCGGGGGCACTGAAGCTTTCTTT
TRBJ2-3 | . | TRBV7-2 | . | CASSPQLGGDTQYF | TGTGCCAGCAGCCCCCAATTGGGGGGAGATACGCAGTATTTT
TRBJ2-5 | . | TRBV6-5 | . | CASSYHAGGETQYF | TGTGCCAGCAGTTATCATGCGGGTGGGGAGACCCAGTACTTC
TRBJ1-6 | . | TRBV5-1 | once | CASSLTPTGRYSPLHF | TGCGCCAGCAGCTTAACCCCCACGGGGAGGTATTCACCCCTCCACTTT
TRBJ1-2 | TRBD1 | TRBV6-1 | . | CASSDGAGGRGYTF | TGTGCCAGCAGTGATGGGGCAGGGGGTCGAGGCTACACCTTC
TRBJ1-6 | . | TRBV6-5 | . | CASSYSGGSNSPLHF | TGTGCCAGCAGTTACTCTGGGGGGAGTAATTCACCCCTCCACTTT
TRBJ2-3 | TRBD1 | TRBV5-6 | . | CASSNDRGRVTDTQYF | TGTGCCAGCAGCAACGACAGGGGGCGCGTCACAGATACGCAGTATTTT